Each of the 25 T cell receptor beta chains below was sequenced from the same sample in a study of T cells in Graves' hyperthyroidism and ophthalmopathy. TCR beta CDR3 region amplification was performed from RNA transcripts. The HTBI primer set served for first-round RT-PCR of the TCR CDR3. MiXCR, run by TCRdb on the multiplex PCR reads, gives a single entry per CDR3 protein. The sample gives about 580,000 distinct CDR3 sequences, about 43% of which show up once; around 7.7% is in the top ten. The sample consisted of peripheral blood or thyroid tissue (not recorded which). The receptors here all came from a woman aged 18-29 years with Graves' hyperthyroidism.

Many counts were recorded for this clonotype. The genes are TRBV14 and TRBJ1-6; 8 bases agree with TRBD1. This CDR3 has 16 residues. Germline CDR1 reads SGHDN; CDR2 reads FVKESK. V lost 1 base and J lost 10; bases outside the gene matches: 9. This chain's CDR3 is CASSQAWVQGDSPLHF. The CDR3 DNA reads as TGTGCCAGCAGCCAAGCATGGGTACAGGGGGACTCACCCCTCCACTTT. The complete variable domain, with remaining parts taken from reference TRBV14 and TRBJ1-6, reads EAGVTQFPSHSVIEKGQTVTLRCDPISGHDNLYWYRRVMGKEIKFLLHFVKESKQDESGMPNNRFLAERTGGTYSTLKVQPAELEDSGVYFCASSQAWVQGDSPLHFGNGTRLTVT.

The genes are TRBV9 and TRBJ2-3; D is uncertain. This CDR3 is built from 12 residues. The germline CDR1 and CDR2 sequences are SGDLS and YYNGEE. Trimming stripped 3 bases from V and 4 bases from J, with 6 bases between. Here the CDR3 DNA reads TGTGCCAGCAGCGCTGCCCCAGATACGCAGTATTTT. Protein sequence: CASSAAPDTQYF.

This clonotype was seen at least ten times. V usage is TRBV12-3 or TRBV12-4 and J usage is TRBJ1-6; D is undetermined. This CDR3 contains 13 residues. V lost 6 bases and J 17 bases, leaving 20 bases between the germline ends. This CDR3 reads CASSSSVLPTFHF. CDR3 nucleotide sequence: TGTGCCAGCAGCTCTTCCGTCCTCCCTACTTTCCACTTT.

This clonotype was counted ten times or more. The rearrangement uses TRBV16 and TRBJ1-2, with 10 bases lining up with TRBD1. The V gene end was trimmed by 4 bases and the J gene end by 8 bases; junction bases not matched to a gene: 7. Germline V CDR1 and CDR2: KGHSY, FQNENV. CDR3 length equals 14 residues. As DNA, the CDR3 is TGTGCCAGCAGCCGGGACAGGGGATCTACCGGCTACACCTTC. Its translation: CASSRDRGSTGYTF.

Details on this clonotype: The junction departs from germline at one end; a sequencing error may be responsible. CDR3 bases: TGTGCCAACAGCTTATACCCGGCCTGGCGGGAGGGTTACAATTCACCCCTCCACTTT. Its translation is CANSLYPAWREGYNSPLHF. The chain joins TRBV7-9 to TRBJ1-6; no clear D gene. This CDR3 has 19 amino acids. The germline CDR1 and CDR2 sequences are SEHNR and FQNEAQ (reference sequence).

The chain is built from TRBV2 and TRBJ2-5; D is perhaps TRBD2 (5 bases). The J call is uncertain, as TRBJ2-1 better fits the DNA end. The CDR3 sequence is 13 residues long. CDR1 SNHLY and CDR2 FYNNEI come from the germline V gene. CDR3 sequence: CASRRVGEPEQFF. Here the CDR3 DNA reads TGTGCCAGCAGGCGGGTAGGTGAGCCTGAGCAGTTCTTC.

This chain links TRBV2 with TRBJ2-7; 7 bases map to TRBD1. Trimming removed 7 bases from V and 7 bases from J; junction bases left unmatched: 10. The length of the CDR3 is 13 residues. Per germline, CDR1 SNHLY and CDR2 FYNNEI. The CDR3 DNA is TGTGCCAGCAAACGACAGGGCCACAATGAGCAGTACTTC. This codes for CASKRQGHNEQYF.

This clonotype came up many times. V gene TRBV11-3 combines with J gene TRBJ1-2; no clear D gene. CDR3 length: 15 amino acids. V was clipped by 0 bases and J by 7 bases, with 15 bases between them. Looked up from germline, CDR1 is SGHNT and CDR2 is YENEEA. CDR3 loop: CASSLDSMQRSGYTF. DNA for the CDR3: TGTGCCAGCAGCTTAGATAGCATGCAGAGAAGTGGCTACACCTTC.

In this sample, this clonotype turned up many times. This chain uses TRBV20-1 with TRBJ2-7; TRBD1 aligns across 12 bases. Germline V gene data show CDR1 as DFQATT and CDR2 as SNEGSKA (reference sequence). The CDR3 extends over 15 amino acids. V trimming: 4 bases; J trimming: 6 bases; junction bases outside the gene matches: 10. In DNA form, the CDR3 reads TGCAGTGCTACCCGGGACAGGGGGCAATCGGCCGAGCAGTACTTC. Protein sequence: CSATRDRGQSAEQYF.

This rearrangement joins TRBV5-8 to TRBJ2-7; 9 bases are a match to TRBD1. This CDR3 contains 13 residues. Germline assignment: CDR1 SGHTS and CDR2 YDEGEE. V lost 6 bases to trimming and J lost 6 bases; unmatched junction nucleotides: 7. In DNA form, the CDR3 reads TGTGCCAGCACCCGGGACAGGGAGGGCGAGCAGTACTTC. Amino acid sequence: CASTRDREGEQYF.

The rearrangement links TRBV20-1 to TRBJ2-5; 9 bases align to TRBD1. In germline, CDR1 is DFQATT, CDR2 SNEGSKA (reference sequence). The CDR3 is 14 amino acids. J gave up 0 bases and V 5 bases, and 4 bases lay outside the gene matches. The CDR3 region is CSALGTGNQETQYF. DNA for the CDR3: TGCAGTGCTCTTGGGACAGGGAACCAAGAGACCCAGTACTTC.

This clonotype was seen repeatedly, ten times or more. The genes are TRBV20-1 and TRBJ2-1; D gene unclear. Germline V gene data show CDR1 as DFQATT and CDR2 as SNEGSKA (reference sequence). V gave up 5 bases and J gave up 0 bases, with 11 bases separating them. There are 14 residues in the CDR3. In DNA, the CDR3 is TGCAGTGCTGTGGCCAGGTACTCCTACAATGAGCAGTTCTTC. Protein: CSAVARYSYNEQFF.

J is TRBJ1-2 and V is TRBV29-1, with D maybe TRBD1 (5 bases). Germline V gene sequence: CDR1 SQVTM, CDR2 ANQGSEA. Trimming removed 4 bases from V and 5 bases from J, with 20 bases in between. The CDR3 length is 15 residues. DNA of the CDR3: TGCAGCGTTGTTGCAGGGACGAACACTGAGTATGGCTACACCTTC. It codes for CSVVAGTNTEYGYTF.

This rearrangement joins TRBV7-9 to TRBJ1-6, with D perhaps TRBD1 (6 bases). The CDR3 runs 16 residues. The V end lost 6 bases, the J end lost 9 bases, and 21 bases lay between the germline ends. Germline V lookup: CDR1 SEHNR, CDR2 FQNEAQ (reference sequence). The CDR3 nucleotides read TGTGCCAGCAGTTTACCCGACAGGAAGGGCTCTTCACCCCTCCACTTT. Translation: CASSLPDRKGSSPLHF.

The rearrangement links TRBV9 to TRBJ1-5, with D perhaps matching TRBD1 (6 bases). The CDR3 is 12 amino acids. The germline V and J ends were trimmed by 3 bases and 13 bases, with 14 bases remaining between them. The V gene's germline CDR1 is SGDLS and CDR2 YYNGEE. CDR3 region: CASSARQDLQHF. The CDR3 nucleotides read TGTGCCAGCAGCGCAAGACAGGATTTACAGCATTTT.

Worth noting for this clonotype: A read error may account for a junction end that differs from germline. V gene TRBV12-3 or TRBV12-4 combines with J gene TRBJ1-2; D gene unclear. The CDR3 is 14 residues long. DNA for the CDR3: TGCGCCAGCAGTTATGACAAGATTAGCTATGGCTACACCTTC. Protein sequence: CASSYDKISYGYTF.

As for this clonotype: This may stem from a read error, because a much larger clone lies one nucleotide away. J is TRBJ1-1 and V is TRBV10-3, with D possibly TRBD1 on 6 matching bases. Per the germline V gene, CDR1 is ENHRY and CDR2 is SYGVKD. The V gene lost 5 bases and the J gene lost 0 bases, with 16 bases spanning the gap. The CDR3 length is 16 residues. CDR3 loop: CAISYTGSPMNTEAFF. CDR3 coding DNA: TGTGCCATCAGTTACACAGGGTCCCCGATGAACACTGAAGCTTTCTTT.

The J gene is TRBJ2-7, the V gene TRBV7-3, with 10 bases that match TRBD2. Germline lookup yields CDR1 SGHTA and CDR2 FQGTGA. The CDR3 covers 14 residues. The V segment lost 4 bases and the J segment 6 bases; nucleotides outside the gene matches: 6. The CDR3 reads CASSSLAGEAEQYF. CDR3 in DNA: TGTGCCAGCAGCTCCCTAGCGGGAGAGGCCGAGCAGTACTTC.

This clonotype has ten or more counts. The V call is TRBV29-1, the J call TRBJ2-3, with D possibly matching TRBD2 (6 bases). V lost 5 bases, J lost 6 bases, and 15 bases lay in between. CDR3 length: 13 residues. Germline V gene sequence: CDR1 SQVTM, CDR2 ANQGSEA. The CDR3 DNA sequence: TGCAGCGTTCTGGGGGGATACAGGGATACGCAGTATTTT. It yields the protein CSVLGGYRDTQYF.

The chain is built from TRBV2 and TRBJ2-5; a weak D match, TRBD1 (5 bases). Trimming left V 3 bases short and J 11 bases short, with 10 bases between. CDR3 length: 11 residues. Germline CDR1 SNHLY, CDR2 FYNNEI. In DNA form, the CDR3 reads TGTGCCAGCAGTGAGACAGAGAATCAGTACTTC. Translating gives CASSETENQYF.

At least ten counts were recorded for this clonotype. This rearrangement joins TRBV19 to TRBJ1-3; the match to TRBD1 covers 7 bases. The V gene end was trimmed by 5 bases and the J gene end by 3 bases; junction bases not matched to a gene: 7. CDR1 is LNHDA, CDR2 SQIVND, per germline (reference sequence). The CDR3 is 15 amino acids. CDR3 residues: CASSPTGEGGNTIYF. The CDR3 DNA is TGTGCCAGTAGTCCCACAGGGGAAGGTGGAAACACCATATATTTT.

The CDR3 coding sequence is TGCAGCATAACAGGGATGAGTACTGAAGCTTTCTTT. This sequence encodes CSITGMSTEAFF. This rearrangement joins TRBV29-1 to TRBJ1-1, with a weak D call TRBD1 (6 bases). Trimming shortened V by 8 bases and J by 5 bases, and 15 bases separated the two germline ends. Germline CDR1 reads SQVTM; CDR2 reads ANQGSEA. There are 12 residues in the CDR3.

The CDR3 DNA is TGTGCCAGCAGCCAACCTCGACAGTGGCTGCCGAGTTATGGCTACACCTTC. It codes for CASSQPRQWLPSYGYTF. The chain links TRBV3-1 to TRBJ1-2; D is possibly TRBD1 (5 bases). The ends were cut back, 2 bases at V and 5 bases at J, with 21 bases in the middle. This CDR3 comprises 17 residues. From germline, CDR1 is LGHDT and CDR2 YNNKEL (reference sequence).

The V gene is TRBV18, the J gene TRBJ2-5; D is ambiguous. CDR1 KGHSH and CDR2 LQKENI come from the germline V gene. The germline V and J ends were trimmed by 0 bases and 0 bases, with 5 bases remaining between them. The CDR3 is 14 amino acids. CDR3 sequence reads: CASSPPDYQETQYF. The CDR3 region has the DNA TGTGCCAGCTCACCACCTGACTACCAAGAGACCCAGTACTTC.

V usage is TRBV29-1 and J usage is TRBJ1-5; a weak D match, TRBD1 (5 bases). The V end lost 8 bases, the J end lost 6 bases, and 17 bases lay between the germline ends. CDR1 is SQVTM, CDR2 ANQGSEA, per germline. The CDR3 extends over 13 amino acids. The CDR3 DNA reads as TGCAGCCTGGAGGGGCAGGGAAGTCAGCCCCAGCATTTT. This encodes CSLEGQGSQPQHF. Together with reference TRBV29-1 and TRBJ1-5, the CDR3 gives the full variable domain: SAVISQKPSRDICQRGTSLTIQCQVDSQVTMMFWYRQQPGQSLTLIATANQGSEATYESGFVIDKFPISRPNLTFSTLTVSNMSPEDSSIYLCSLEGQGSQPQHFGDGTRLSIL.